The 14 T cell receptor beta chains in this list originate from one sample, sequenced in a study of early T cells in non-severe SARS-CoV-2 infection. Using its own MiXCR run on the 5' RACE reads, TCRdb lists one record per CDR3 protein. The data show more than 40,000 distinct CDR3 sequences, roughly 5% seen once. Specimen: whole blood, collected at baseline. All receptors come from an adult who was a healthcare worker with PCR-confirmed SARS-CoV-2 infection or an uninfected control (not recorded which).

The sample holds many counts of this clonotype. CDR3 in DNA: TGTGCCAGCAGTTATGCCCCGATACTAGCGGGAGGAATCGAGCAGTACTTC. This translates into CASSYAPILAGGIEQYF. The genes are TRBV6-5 and TRBJ2-7, with 12 bases fitting TRBD2. The CDR3 loop spans 17 amino acids. V was clipped by 3 bases and J by 6 bases; unmatched bases: 12. Germline V lookup: CDR1 MNHEY, CDR2 SVGAGI.

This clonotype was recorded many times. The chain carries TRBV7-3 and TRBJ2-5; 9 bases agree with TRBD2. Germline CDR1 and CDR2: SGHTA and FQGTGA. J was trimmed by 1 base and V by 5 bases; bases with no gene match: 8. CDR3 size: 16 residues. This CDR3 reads CASSPTSGEGQETQYF. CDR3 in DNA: TGTGCCAGCAGCCCGACTAGCGGAGAGGGCCAAGAGACCCAGTACTTC.

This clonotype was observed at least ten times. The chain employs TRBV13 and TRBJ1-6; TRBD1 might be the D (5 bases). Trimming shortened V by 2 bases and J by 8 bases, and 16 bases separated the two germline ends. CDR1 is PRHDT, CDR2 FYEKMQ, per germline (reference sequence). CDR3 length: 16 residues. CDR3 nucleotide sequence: TGTGCCAGCAGCTTAATGGGACTTGGCTTTGATTCACCCCTCCACTTT. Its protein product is CASSLMGLGFDSPLHF. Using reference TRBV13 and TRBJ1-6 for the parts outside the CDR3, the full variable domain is AAGVIQSPRHLIKEKRETATLKCYPIPRHDTVYWYQQGPGQDPQFLISFYEKMQSDKGSIPDRFSAQQFSDYHSELNMSSLELGDSALYFCASSLMGLGFDSPLHFGNGTRLTVT.

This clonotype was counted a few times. CDR3 sequence (DNA): TGTGCCTGGGAGGACAGGGACAGTTCACCCCTCCACTTT. It specifies CAWEDRDSSPLHF. V and J are TRBV30 and TRBJ1-6, with 8 bases that match TRBD1. With 5 bases clipped from V and 9 bases from J, the junction kept 6 bases outside the gene matches. Germline CDR1 GTSNPN, CDR2 SVGIG (reference sequence). CDR3 size: 13 residues.

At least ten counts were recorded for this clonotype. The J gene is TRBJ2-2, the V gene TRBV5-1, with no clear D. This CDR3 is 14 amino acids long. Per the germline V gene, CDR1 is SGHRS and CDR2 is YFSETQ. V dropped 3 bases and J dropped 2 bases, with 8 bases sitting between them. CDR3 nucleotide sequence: TGCGCCAGCAGCTCCAACACCAACACCGGGGAGCTGTTTTTT. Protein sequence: CASSSNTNTGELFF. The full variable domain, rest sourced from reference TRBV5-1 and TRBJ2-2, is KAGVTQTPRYLIKTRGQQVTLSCSPISGHRSVSWYQQTPGQGLQFLFEYFSETQRNKGNFPGRFSGRQFSNSRSEMNVSTLELGDSALYLCASSSNTNTGELFFGEGSRLTVL.

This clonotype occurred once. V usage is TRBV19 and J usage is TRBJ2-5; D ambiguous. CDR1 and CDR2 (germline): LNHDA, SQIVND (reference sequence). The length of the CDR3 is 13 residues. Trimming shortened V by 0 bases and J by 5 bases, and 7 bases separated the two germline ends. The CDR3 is CASSIDLRETQYF. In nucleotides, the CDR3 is TGTGCCAGTAGTATAGACTTGCGGGAGACCCAGTACTTC. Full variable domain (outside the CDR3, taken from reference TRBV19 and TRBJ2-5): DGGITQSPKYLFRKEGQNVTLSCEQNLNHDAMYWYRQDPGQGLRLIYYSQIVNDFQKGDIAEGYSVSREKKESFPLTVTSAQKNPTAFYLCASSIDLRETQYFGPGTRLLVL.

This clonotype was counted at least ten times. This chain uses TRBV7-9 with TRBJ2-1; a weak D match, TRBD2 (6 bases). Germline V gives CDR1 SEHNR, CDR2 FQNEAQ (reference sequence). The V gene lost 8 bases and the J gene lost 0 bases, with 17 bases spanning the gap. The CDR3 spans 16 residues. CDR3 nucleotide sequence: TGTGCCAGCTCGGGGGTGGACGCGAGCTCCTACAATGAGCAGTTCTTC. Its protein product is CASSGVDASSYNEQFF. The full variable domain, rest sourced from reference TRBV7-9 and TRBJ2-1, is DTGVSQNPRHKITKRGQNVTFRCDPISEHNRLYWYRQTLGQGPEFLTYFQNEAQLEKSRLLSDRFSAERPKGSFSTLEIQRTEQGDSAMYLCASSGVDASSYNEQFFGPGTRLTVL.

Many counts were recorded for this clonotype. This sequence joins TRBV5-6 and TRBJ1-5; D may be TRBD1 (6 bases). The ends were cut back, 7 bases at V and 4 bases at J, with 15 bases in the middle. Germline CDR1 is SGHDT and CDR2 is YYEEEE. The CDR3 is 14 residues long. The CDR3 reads CASSITGTNQPQHF. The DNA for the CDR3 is TGTGCCAGCTCCATAACAGGGACAAATCAGCCCCAGCATTTT.

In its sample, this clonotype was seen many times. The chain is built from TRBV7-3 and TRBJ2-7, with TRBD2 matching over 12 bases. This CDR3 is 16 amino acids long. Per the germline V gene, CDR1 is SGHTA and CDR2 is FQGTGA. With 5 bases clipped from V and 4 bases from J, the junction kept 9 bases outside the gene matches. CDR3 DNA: TGTGCCAGCAGCATGCCGACTAGCGGGAGAAGGTACGAGCAGTACTTC. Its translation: CASSMPTSGRRYEQYF.

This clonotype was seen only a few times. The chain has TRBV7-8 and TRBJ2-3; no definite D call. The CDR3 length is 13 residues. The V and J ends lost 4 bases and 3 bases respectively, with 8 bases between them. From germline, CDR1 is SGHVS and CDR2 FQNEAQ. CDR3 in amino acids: CASSSSVTDTQYF. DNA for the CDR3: TGTGCCAGCAGCTCCTCGGTGACAGATACGCAGTATTTT.

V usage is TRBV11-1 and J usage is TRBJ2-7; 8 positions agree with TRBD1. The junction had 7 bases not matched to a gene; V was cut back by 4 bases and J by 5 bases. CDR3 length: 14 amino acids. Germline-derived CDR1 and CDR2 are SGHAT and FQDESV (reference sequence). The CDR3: CASSSDRVVDEQYF. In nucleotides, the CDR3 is TGTGCCAGCAGCTCGGACAGGGTAGTCGACGAGCAGTACTTC. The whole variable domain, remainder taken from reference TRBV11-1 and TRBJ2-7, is EAEVAQSPRYKITEKSQAVAFWCDPISGHATLYWYRQILGQGPELLVQFQDESVVDDSQLPKDRFSAERLKGVDSTLKIQPAELGDSAMYLCASSSDRVVDEQYFGPGTRLTVT.

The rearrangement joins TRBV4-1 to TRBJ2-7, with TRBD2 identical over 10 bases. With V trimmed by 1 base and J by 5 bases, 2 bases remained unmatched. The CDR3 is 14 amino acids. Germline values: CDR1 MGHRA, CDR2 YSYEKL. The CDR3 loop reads CASSQVGLADEQYF. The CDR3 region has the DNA TGCGCCAGCAGCCAAGTAGGACTAGCGGACGAGCAGTACTTC.

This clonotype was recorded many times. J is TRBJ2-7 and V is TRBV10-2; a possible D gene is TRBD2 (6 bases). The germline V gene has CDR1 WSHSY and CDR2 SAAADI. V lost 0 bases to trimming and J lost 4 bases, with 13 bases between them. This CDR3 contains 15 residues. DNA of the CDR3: TGCGCCAGCAGTGAGTCAGAAGTGGGGGGTTACGAGCAGTACTTC. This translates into CASSESEVGGYEQYF.

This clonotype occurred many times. The CDR3 loop is CASSLQGYGYTF. The CDR3 region has the DNA TGTGCCAGCAGTTTACAGGGGTATGGCTACACCTTC. The chain is built from TRBV28 and TRBJ1-2; D might be TRBD1 (6 bases). The germline V gene has CDR1 MDHEN and CDR2 SYDVKM. The CDR3 is 12 residues long. The germline V and J ends were trimmed by 2 bases and 5 bases, with 6 bases remaining between them.